The 24 T cell receptor beta chains in this list originate from one sample, sequenced in a study of cytomegalovirus exposure and HLA in healthy donors. The method was immunoSEQ multiplex PCR; TCRdb's version includes in-frame clones alone and lacks a portion of them. The sample has about 200,000 clones, around four fifths seen once. The specimen sequenced was PBMCs. The receptors here all came from a woman in her late teens or twenties in good health and CMV-seronegative.

This clone showed up just once. The J gene is TRBJ2-3, the V gene TRBV28; 7 nucleotides line up with TRBD2. The CDR3 is 14 amino acids. The germline V gene encodes CDR1 MDHEN and CDR2 SYDVKM. Trimming took 2 bases from V and 1 from J; bases not matched to a gene: 0. The CDR3 sequence: CASSLTSGTDTQYF. The DNA of the CDR3 is TGTGCCAGCAGTTTAACTAGCGGCACAGATACGCAGTATTTT. Full variable domain (missing parts from reference TRBV28 and TRBJ2-3): DVKVTQSSRYLVKRTGEKVFLECVQDMDHENMFWYRQDPGLGLRLIYFSYDVKMKEKGDIPEGYSVSREKKERFSLILESASTNQTSMYLCASSLTSGTDTQYFGPGTRLTVL.

V and J are TRBV6-5 and TRBJ2-1; D is unclear. Germline assignment: CDR1 MNHEY and CDR2 SVGAGI. The ends were cut back, 0 bases at V and 5 bases at J, with 11 bases in the middle. The CDR3 has 15 amino acids. The CDR3 DNA reads TGTGCCAGCAGTTACTCACCAACGGCCAACAATGAGCAGTTCTTC. Protein: CASSYSPTANNEQFF.

The chain couples TRBV27 to TRBJ2-1; 8 nucleotides agree with TRBD1. Trimming cost V 6 bases and J 3 bases; bases outside gene matches: 4. Germline-derived CDR1 and CDR2 are MNHEY and SMNVEV (reference sequence). This CDR3 is built from 14 residues. CDR3 coding DNA: TGTGCCAGCAGGATAGGACAGGGCTACAATGAGCAGTTCTTC. As protein: CASRIGQGYNEQFF.

The rearrangement uses TRBV29-1 and TRBJ1-1, with D tentatively TRBD1 (5 bases). The V and J ends lost 7 bases and 0 bases respectively, with 12 bases between them. Per germline, CDR1 SQVTM and CDR2 ANQGSEA. The CDR3 runs 13 residues. Here the CDR3 reads CSGRQKMNTEAFF. Here the CDR3 DNA reads TGCAGCGGTCGACAGAAGATGAACACTGAAGCTTTCTTT.

This clone was observed once. The rearrangement links TRBV7-2 to TRBJ2-7; 7 bases map to TRBD2. V shed 1 base and J 2 bases; nucleotides not matched to a gene: 5. The length of the CDR3 is 15 residues. Germline loops: CDR1 SGHTA, CDR2 FQGNSA. CDR3 region: CASSLGALATYEQYF. CDR3 DNA sequence: TGTGCCAGCAGCTTAGGGGCACTAGCGACCTACGAGCAGTACTTC.

The chain joins TRBV18 to TRBJ2-7, with 7 bases aligning to TRBD1. CDR3 size: 15 residues. Per germline, CDR1 KGHSH and CDR2 LQKENI. The ends lost 2 bases at V and 2 bases at J; junction bases unmatched: 6. The CDR3 sequence is CASSPKTGSAYEQYF. The CDR3 coding sequence is TGTGCCAGCTCACCAAAGACAGGGTCGGCCTACGAGCAGTACTTC.

The gene calls are TRBV6-6 and TRBJ2-5; D is tentatively TRBD1 or TRBD2 (6 bases each). Germline values: CDR1 MNHNY, CDR2 SVGAGI (reference sequence). The V gene lost 2 bases and the J gene lost 5 bases, with 12 bases spanning the gap. This CDR3 spans 14 amino acids. CDR3 residues: CASSYLEGGETQYF. CDR3 nucleotide sequence: TGTGCCAGCAGTTACCTGGAGGGGGGCGAGACCCAGTACTTC.

The chain links TRBV7-6 to TRBJ2-1, with 10 bases that match TRBD2. V gave up 0 bases and J gave up 8 bases; unmatched junction bases: 13. The CDR3 runs to 18 residues. Germline V CDR1 and CDR2: SGHVS, FNYEAQ. The CDR3, as DNA: TGTGCCAGCAGCTTAGCGATGGGGGGGTCTAGCGGGAGCCATGAGCAGTTCTTC. It is translated as CASSLAMGGSSGSHEQFF. The complete variable domain, with remaining parts taken from reference TRBV7-6 and TRBJ2-1, reads GAGVSQSPRYKVTKRGQDVALRCDPISGHVSLYWYRQALGQGPEFLTYFNYEAQQDKSGLPNDRFSAERPEGSISTLTIQRTEQRDSAMYRCASSLAMGGSSGSHEQFFGPGTRLTVL.

This clone occurred once. The chain has TRBV4-1 and TRBJ2-1; 7 bases line up with TRBD2. This CDR3 is 17 amino acids long. The V gene end was trimmed by 4 bases and the J gene end by 0 bases; junction bases not matched to a gene: 9. Germline V gene data show CDR1 as MGHRA and CDR2 as YSYEKL. The CDR3 DNA is TGCGCCAGCAGCCCCAAGTCCCGCGGGAGCTCCTACAATGAGCAGTTCTTC. This encodes CASSPKSRGSSYNEQFF.

This clone has a single count. Other DNA sequences of this sample code for an identical CDR3. The chain links TRBV7-9 to TRBJ1-2; D unresolved. The CDR3 is 13 amino acids. With 0 bases removed from V and 6 bases from J, the gap between germline ends came to 8 bases. CDR1 SEHNR and CDR2 FQNEAQ come from the germline V gene (reference sequence). CDR3 loop: CASSLAGRDGYTF. The DNA for the CDR3 is TGTGCCAGCAGCTTAGCAGGGAGAGATGGCTACACCTTC.

This chain links TRBV6-1 with TRBJ2-1, with D perhaps TRBD2 (6 bases). Trimming shortened V by 1 base and J by 3 bases, and 10 bases separated the two germline ends. Germline CDR1 MNHNS, CDR2 SASEGT. The CDR3 runs to 15 residues. CDR3 residues: CASSEEDGGYNEQFF. Here the CDR3 DNA reads TGTGCCAGCAGTGAAGAGGACGGGGGCTACAATGAGCAGTTCTTC.

This rearrangement joins TRBV14 to TRBJ2-5; 8 positions agree with TRBD1. CDR3 size: 15 residues. Trimming at V came to 5 bases and at J to 5 bases, leaving 10 bases not matched to a gene. CDR1 and CDR2 from the germline V gene are SGHDN and FVKESK. The chain's CDR3 is CASSLLQGAEETQYF. In DNA, the CDR3 is TGTGCCAGCAGCTTATTGCAGGGGGCTGAGGAGACCCAGTACTTC.

The chain has TRBV7-9 and TRBJ2-7; D gene uncertain. Germline V gene data show CDR1 as SEHNR and CDR2 as FQNEAQ (reference sequence). CDR3 length equals 12 residues. The germline V and J ends were trimmed by 1 base and 7 bases, with 8 bases remaining between them. CDR3 nucleotide sequence: TGTGCCAGCAGCTTAGGCGGTATGGAGCAGTACTTC. Residues: CASSLGGMEQYF.

V gene TRBV5-4 combines with J gene TRBJ2-7; the D gene could be TRBD1 or TRBD2 (5 bases each). V was pared by 2 bases and J by 2 bases, with 11 bases between. The V gene's germline CDR1 is SGHNT and CDR2 YYREEE (reference sequence). CDR3 length: 14 residues. The CDR3 DNA follows: TGTGCCAGCAGCTTATCGGGGCAGGCCTACGAGCAGTACTTC. Translated: CASSLSGQAYEQYF.

This clone was observed a handful of times. This chain joins TRBV10-3 and TRBJ2-2; D unclear. The V end was cut by 0 bases, the J end by 0 bases, with 8 bases between. The CDR3 covers 16 residues. Germline V CDR1 and CDR2: ENHRY, SYGVKD. This chain's CDR3 is CAISESTRTNTGELFF. CDR3 in DNA: TGTGCCATCAGTGAGTCGACAAGGACGAACACCGGGGAGCTGTTTTTT.

This clone was seen only a few times. The J gene is TRBJ2-5, the V gene TRBV30; 7 bases are a match to TRBD1. Germline CDR1 GTSNPN, CDR2 SVGIG (reference sequence). The junction had 3 bases not matched to a gene; V was cut back by 0 bases and J by 2 bases. CDR3 length: 14 amino acids. Here the CDR3 DNA reads TGTGCCTGGAGTGTACACAGGGGACAAGAGACCCAGTACTTC. Protein: CAWSVHRGQETQYF. Variable domain in full (rest from reference TRBV30 and TRBJ2-5): SQTIHQWPATLVQPVGSPLSLECTVEGTSNPNLYWYRQAAGRGLQLLFYSVGIGQISSEVPQNLSASRPQDRQFILSSKKLLLSDSGFYLCAWSVHRGQETQYFGPGTRLLVL.

The J gene is TRBJ2-7, the V gene TRBV13; no reliable D call. Looked up from germline, CDR1 is PRHDT and CDR2 is FYEKMQ (reference sequence). V dropped 1 base and J dropped 4 bases, with 5 bases sitting between them. The CDR3 totals 12 residues. The DNA of the CDR3 is TGTGCCAGCAGCTTAGATCGGTACGAGCAGTACTTC. Translating gives CASSLDRYEQYF.

This sequence joins TRBV28 and TRBJ2-7; maybe TRBD2 (6 bases). The CDR3 runs to 11 residues. Trimming shortened V by 4 bases and J by 9 bases, and 10 bases separated the two germline ends. Germline-derived CDR1 and CDR2 are MDHEN and SYDVKM. As DNA, the CDR3 is TGTGCCAGCAGTTCTGGGACTCTGCAGTACTTC. Translation: CASSSGTLQYF.

This chain connects TRBV2 to TRBJ1-5, with D maybe TRBD1 (5 bases). This CDR3 has 13 amino acids. Per germline, CDR1 SNHLY and CDR2 FYNNEI. Trimming left V 6 bases short and J 4 bases short, with 10 bases between. The CDR3 protein is CASSRDQNQPQHF. CDR3 coding DNA: TGTGCCAGCAGCCGGGACCAGAATCAGCCCCAGCATTTT.

The V gene is TRBV2, the J gene TRBJ2-5, with 15 bases fitting TRBD2. Germline CDR1 reads SNHLY; CDR2 reads FYNNEI. The CDR3 covers 14 residues. J gave up 5 bases and V 8 bases, and 3 bases lay outside the gene matches. CDR3 sequence (DNA): TGTGCCAGCGGACTAGCGGGAGGGATGGAGACCCAGTACTTC. It codes for CASGLAGGMETQYF. Full variable domain (remainder filled in from reference TRBV2 and TRBJ2-5): EPEVTQTPSHQVTQMGQEVILRCVPISNHLYFYWYRQILGQKVEFLVSFYNNEISEKSEIFDDQFSVERPDGSNFTLKIRSTKLEDSAMYFCASGLAGGMETQYFGPGTRLLVL.

This chain connects TRBV2 to TRBJ2-2, with 9 bases identical to TRBD2. The CDR3 sequence is 14 residues long. V lost 7 bases to trimming and J lost 4 bases; unmatched junction nucleotides: 4. The germline gives CDR1 SNHLY, CDR2 FYNNEI. In nucleotides, the CDR3 is TGTGCCAGCACCGGGACTAGCAGCACCGGGGAGCTGTTTTTT. Translation: CASTGTSSTGELFF.

The chain links TRBV11-2 to TRBJ2-7; D is possibly TRBD1 (5 bases). Germline loops: CDR1 SGHAT, CDR2 FQNNGV. This CDR3 spans 15 amino acids. Trimming removed 0 bases from V and 3 bases from J, with 12 bases in between. The CDR3 reads CASSLEGRQFYEQYF. The CDR3 DNA is TGTGCCAGCAGCTTAGAGGGGCGTCAGTTCTACGAGCAGTACTTC. Filled out from reference TRBV11-2 and TRBJ2-7, the complete variable domain reads EAGVAQSPRYKIIEKRQSVAFWCNPISGHATLYWYQQILGQGPKLLIQFQNNGVVDDSQLPKDRFSAERLKGVDSTLKIQPAKLEDSAVYLCASSLEGRQFYEQYFGPGTRLTVT.

The V and J genes are TRBV19 and TRBJ2-7; 9 bases match TRBD1. V was pared by 3 bases and J by 7 bases, with 10 bases of the junction left unmatched. The CDR3 contains 15 residues. The germline gives CDR1 LNHDA, CDR2 SQIVND (reference sequence). CDR3 loop: CASSIAGTGYREQYF. The CDR3 region has the DNA TGTGCCAGTAGTATCGCAGGGACAGGGTATCGGGAGCAGTACTTC.

This chain links TRBV2 with TRBJ2-5; 11 nucleotides line up with TRBD1. Germline V gene sequence: CDR1 SNHLY, CDR2 FYNNEI. V was clipped by 7 bases and J by 5 bases; unmatched bases: 6. This CDR3 has 14 residues. The CDR3 here is CASTGTGGRETQYF. In DNA, the CDR3 is TGTGCCAGCACTGGGACAGGGGGTAGGGAGACCCAGTACTTC.